This T cell receptor beta chain was identified in a study of identifying expanded T cells in peripheral blood. As to this clone: The target antigen is unknown.

The table came from immunoSEQ multiplex PCR; TCRdb's copy has only in-frame clones and leaves some out. The sample yields tens of thousands of clones, about four fifths seen once. Study-level points and caveats: Two-week clone count variance significantly increased as total template count grew.

Collection occurred without any documented infections or immune events in donors. This clonotype was obtained from a person aged 18 to 75 in good health. The sequencing sample was made of blood.

The CDR3 loop is CSVETFSQAFTDTQYF. The CDR3 DNA reads as TGCAGCGTCGAGACCTTCTCCCAAGCTTTCACAGATACGCAGTATTTT. V usage is TRBV29-1 and J usage is TRBJ2-3; D remains ambiguous. V lost 6 bases, J lost 2 bases, and 21 bases lay in between. Germline CDR1 reads SQVTM; CDR2 reads ANQGSEA. The length of the CDR3 is 16 residues.